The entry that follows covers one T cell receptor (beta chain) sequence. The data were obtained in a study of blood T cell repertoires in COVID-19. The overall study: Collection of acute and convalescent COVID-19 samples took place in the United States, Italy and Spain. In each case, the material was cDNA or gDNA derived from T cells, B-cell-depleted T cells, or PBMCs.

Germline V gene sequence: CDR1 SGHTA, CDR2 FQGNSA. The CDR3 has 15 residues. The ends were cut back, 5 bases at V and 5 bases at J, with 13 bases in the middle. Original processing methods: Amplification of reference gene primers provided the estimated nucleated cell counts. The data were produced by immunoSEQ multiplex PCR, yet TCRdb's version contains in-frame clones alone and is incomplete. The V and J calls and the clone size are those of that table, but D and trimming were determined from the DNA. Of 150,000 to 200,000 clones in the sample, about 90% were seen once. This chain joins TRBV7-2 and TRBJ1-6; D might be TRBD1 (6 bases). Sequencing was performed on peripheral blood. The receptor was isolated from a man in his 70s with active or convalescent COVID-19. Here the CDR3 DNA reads TGTGCCAGCAGCCTCATGACAGGAGATAATTCACCCCTCCACTTT. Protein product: CASSLMTGDNSPLHF.